The 29 T cell receptor beta chains listed next were all sequenced from one sample in a study of tumor-infiltrating lymphocytes in primary liver carcinoma. Reverse transcription of approximately 500 ng total RNA with a constant-region primer produced TCR beta cDNA. Each TCR beta library was derived from three nested multiplex PCR rounds that employed slightly modified ARM-PCR. TRBV1-TRBV30 forward primers paired with a C-beta reverse primer drove the first two PCR rounds, about 10 cycles each. One entry per CDR3 protein, called by TCRdb with MiXCR from the multiplex PCR reads. Here the sample spans 100,000 or so distinct CDR3 sequences, about 70% being singletons. Unsorted bulk tissue, roughly 19-34 mg of it, served as the source for co-extraction of RNA and DNA. The sequencing sample was made of liver tumor tissue from sampling region 2. Subset reported: tumor region T2, inferior pole. The receptors stem from a woman aged 60 to 75 with primary liver carcinoma and hepatitis B virus infection.

Regarding this clonotype: A read error may account for a junction end that differs from germline. V gene TRBV6-5 combines with J gene TRBJ1-5, with D unclear. The CDR3 runs to 13 residues. Germline V gene lookup returns CDR1 MNHEY and CDR2 SVGAGI. CDR3 amino acids: CASSSDRIQPQHF. DNA of the CDR3: TGTGCTAGCAGTTCGGATAGGATTCAGCCCCAGCATTTT.

Worth noting for this clonotype: One end of the junction does not line up with germline, which may come from a read error. This chain joins TRBV6-1 and TRBJ2-1; 8 bases align to TRBD2. The CDR3 runs to 18 residues. From germline, CDR1 is MNHNS and CDR2 SASEGT. CDR3 DNA sequence: TGTCCCAGTAGCGAATGGGGACTAGTGTATGCTAAAAGCAATGAGCAGTTCTTC. Its protein is CPSSEWGLVYAKSNEQFF.

Note on this clonotype: Lacking the conserved final phenylalanine or tryptophan, this CDR3 likely reflects a read error. This chain joins TRBV10-2 and TRBJ2-1; 8 nucleotides agree with TRBD1. CDR1 is WSHSY, CDR2 SAAADI, per germline. This CDR3 spans 13 amino acids. The CDR3 spells CVSSDRGNNEQFL. The CDR3 DNA sequence: TGCGTCAGCAGTGACAGGGGAAACAATGAGCAGTTCCTC.

This chain joins TRBV7-9 and TRBJ1-5; 12 bases fit TRBD1. The CDR3 covers 16 residues. V lost 5 bases to trimming and J lost 6 bases; unmatched junction nucleotides: 8. Germline V gene data show CDR1 as SEHNR and CDR2 as FQNEAQ (reference sequence). Written as DNA, the CDR3 is TGTGCCAGCAGCCGTGGGGACAGGGGGCAAGGTCAGCCCCAGCATTTT. It codes for CASSRGDRGQGQPQHF.

About this clonotype itself: With a much larger clone just one base away, this may be a read error. The chain combines TRBV5-1 with TRBJ2-7, with D possibly TRBD2 on 6 matching bases. In germline, CDR1 is SGHRS, CDR2 YFSETQ. This CDR3 contains 14 residues. The CDR3: CANSFSGSRDEQYF. CDR3 bases: TGCGCCAACAGCTTCTCCGGGAGCCGAGACGAGCAGTACTTC.

As regards this clonotype: A much larger clone lies one base from this, so it may be a read error. The chain is built from TRBV7-9 and TRBJ2-5; TRBD2 matches 7 bases. Germline V gene lookup returns CDR1 SEHNR and CDR2 FQNEAQ (reference sequence). V lost 2 bases and J lost 7; bases outside the gene matches: 19. The CDR3 is made up of 18 amino acids. The CDR3 sequence: CASSLSGNPRILRGTQYF. DNA for the CDR3: TGTGCCAGCAGCTTAAGCGGGAACCCCAGAATACTTAGAGGGACCCAGTACTTC.

A note on this clonotype: Sequence at one end of the junction differs from germline and may be a read error. In nucleotides, the CDR3 is TGTGCCAGCAGCCGTGGACGGGGGGGCAATCAGCCCCAGCAATTT. Its protein product is CASSRGRGGNQPQQF. The genes are TRBV6-6 and TRBJ1-5, with D perhaps TRBD1 (6 bases). CDR3 length: 15 residues. Germline V gene sequence: CDR1 MNHNY, CDR2 SVGAGI (reference sequence).

Only one count was recorded for this clonotype. One junction end does not reproduce the germline sequence, and a read error may be involved. CDR3 protein: CVSSVMGTRELFF. The CDR3 DNA is TGTGTCAGCAGTGTTATGGGAACCAGGGAGCTGTTTTTT. The chain uses TRBV6-1 and TRBJ2-2; D not certain. Germline V gene lookup returns CDR1 MNHNS and CDR2 SASEGT. There are 13 residues in the CDR3.

The chain combines TRBV28 with TRBJ1-1; TRBD1 aligns across 10 bases. J was trimmed by 8 bases and V by 6 bases; bases with no gene match: 18. Per the germline V gene, CDR1 is MDHEN and CDR2 is SYDVKM. The CDR3 consists of 17 residues. The CDR3 reads CASSRREWDRGQTEAFF. The CDR3, as DNA: TGTGCCAGCAGCCGTCGTGAGTGGGACAGGGGTCAGACCGAAGCTTTCTTT.

This chain connects TRBV5-1 to TRBJ2-1, with D unresolved. V gave up 2 bases and J gave up 5 bases, with 17 bases separating them. The CDR3 has 16 residues. Germline V lookup: CDR1 SGHRS, CDR2 YFSETQ. The CDR3 nucleotides read TGCGCCAGCAGCTTATCACCCCAATCTAGGAACAATGAGCAGTTCTTC. Protein product: CASSLSPQSRNNEQFF.

This clonotype has a count of ten or more. The chain links TRBV4-1 to TRBJ1-1; TRBD1 is a possible D gene (6 bases). From germline, CDR1 is MGHRA and CDR2 YSYEKL. V lost 1 base and J lost 0, with 21 bases in between. CDR3 size: 19 residues. The CDR3 nucleotides are TGCGCCAGCAGCCAAGCCGGCTGGGGGGCCTCTCCGATGAACACTGAAGCTTTCTTT. Translating it yields CASSQAGWGASPMNTEAFF.

This clonotype appeared many times. The rearrangement joins TRBV4-1 to TRBJ2-4, with a tentative D call TRBD1 (6 bases). Deletions cut 1 base from V and 0 bases from J, with 16 bases between. The CDR3 length is 18 residues. Germline CDR1 and CDR2: MGHRA and YSYEKL. In DNA, the CDR3 is TGCGCCAGCAGCCAAGTAGGTCGAGGGGGATTAGCCAAAAACATTCAGTACTTC. Protein: CASSQVGRGGLAKNIQYF.

As concerns this clonotype: An end of the junction differs from the germline gene, which may be a read error. V usage is TRBV29-1 and J usage is TRBJ2-6; weak D call: TRBD1 (5 bases). Germline V gene lookup returns CDR1 SQVTM and CDR2 ANQGSEA. This CDR3 has 14 residues. CDR3 region: CNVGGSSGANVLAF. The CDR3, as DNA: TGCAACGTTGGCGGATCCTCTGGGGCCAACGTCCTGGCTTTC.

As concerns this clonotype: Compared with germline, one end of the junction differs, possibly owing to a read error. The chain combines TRBV6-1 with TRBJ2-7; 7 nucleotides align to TRBD1. The CDR3 is 15 amino acids. Germline CDR1 reads MNHNS; CDR2 reads SASEGT. The DNA for the CDR3 is TGTGCCAACAGTGATTTTCAGGGGGACACCGACAAGCAGTACTTC. Its protein product is CANSDFQGDTDKQYF.

The CDR3 sequence: CARQTSGSKIEQFF. The CDR3 DNA reads TGTGCCAGGCAGACTAGCGGGAGCAAAATTGAGCAGTTCTTC. The rearrangement uses TRBV28 and TRBJ2-1, with 12 bases identical to TRBD2. The CDR3 runs to 14 residues. Germline V gene data show CDR1 as MDHEN and CDR2 as SYDVKM. J was trimmed by 9 bases and V by 9 bases; bases with no gene match: 9.

This clonotype showed up many times. The chain recombines TRBV12-3 or TRBV12-4 with TRBJ2-7; 9 positions agree with TRBD2. The CDR3 has 15 amino acids. The ends lost 3 bases at V and 6 bases at J; junction bases unmatched: 9. In DNA, the CDR3 is TGTGCCAGCAGTTTCCATTTAGCGGGAGCAGGCGAGCAGTACTTC. Translating it yields CASSFHLAGAGEQYF.

This clonotype occurred a few times. Being one base from a much bigger clone, this may be a read error. The rearrangement links TRBV5-4 to TRBJ2-3; 7 nucleotides match TRBD2. Germline V gives CDR1 SGHNT, CDR2 YYREEE (reference sequence). V trimming: 3 bases; J trimming: 4 bases; junction bases outside the gene matches: 5. The CDR3 has 14 residues. CDR3: CASSSWTRPDTQYF. CDR3 nucleotides: TGTGCCAGCAGCTCTTGGACTAGGCCAGATACGCAGTATTTT.

This clonotype came up a few times. V usage is TRBV6-5 and J usage is TRBJ1-2; perhaps TRBD1 as D (5 bases). Trimming took 2 bases from V and 10 from J, leaving 14 bases between them. Germline CDR1 MNHEY, CDR2 SVGAGI. This CDR3 contains 13 residues. CDR3 DNA: TGTGCCAGCAGTTACGGGGGATCCTGTGACTACACCTTC. Its translation is CASSYGGSCDYTF.

This clonotype was found many times. The chain links TRBV28 to TRBJ2-3; D perhaps matches TRBD1 (7 bases). Germline values: CDR1 MDHEN, CDR2 SYDVKM. The length of the CDR3 is 17 residues. V was shortened by 6 bases and J by 0 bases, with 19 bases between the two germline ends. CDR3 protein: CASSTVGGTDSTDTQYF. The CDR3 DNA sequence: TGTGCCAGCAGCACCGTAGGCGGGACAGACAGCACAGATACGCAGTATTTT. The variable domain in full, completed from reference TRBV28 and TRBJ2-3, reads DVKVTQSSRYLVKRTGEKVFLECVQDMDHENMFWYRQDPGLGLRLIYFSYDVKMKEKGDIPEGYSVSREKKERFSLILESASTNQTSMYLCASSTVGGTDSTDTQYFGPGTRLTVL.

As regards this clonotype: At one boundary the junction diverges from the germline segment, which might be a read error. Here the CDR3 DNA reads TGTGCCAGTAGCTTAGGGTTAGGCGGGCTTTCCTACAATGAGCAATTCTTC. Amino acid sequence: CASSLGLGGLSYNEQFF. The V call is TRBV11-3, the J call TRBJ2-1; a possible D gene is TRBD2 (5 bases). CDR3 length: 17 amino acids. Per germline, CDR1 SGHNT and CDR2 YENEEA.

Concerning this clonotype itself: The junction departs from germline at one end; a sequencing error may be responsible. CDR3 protein: CACSFFLAGGQKGDTQYF. Here the CDR3 DNA reads TGTGCCTGCAGTTTCTTTCTCGCGGGCGGCCAGAAGGGCGATACGCAGTATTTT. The V and J genes are TRBV12-3 or TRBV12-4 and TRBJ2-3; tentatively, D is TRBD2 (5 bases). The length of the CDR3 is 18 residues.

On this clonotype: It may be a read error: a sequence one base away is much more abundant. This likely comes from a read error, as the CDR3 has no conserved phenylalanine or tryptophan at its end. The gene calls are TRBV28 and TRBJ2-7; TRBD1 is a possible D gene (5 bases). CDR3 length: 11 amino acids. V was pared by 5 bases and J by 7 bases, with 9 bases between. The germline CDR1 and CDR2 sequences are MDHEN and SYDVKM. This CDR3 is CASSGAREQYS. The CDR3 region has the DNA TGTGCCAGCAGTGGGGCTAGGGAGCAGTACTCC.

CDR3 amino acids: CSATLAGAFNEQFF. The CDR3 DNA reads as TGCAGTGCCACCCTAGCGGGAGCGTTCAATGAGCAGTTCTTC. The chain carries TRBV29-1 and TRBJ2-1, with 10 bases matching TRBD2. Germline lookup yields CDR1 SQVTM and CDR2 ANQGSEA. The CDR3 consists of 14 residues.

With respect to this clonotype: The junction shows a germline mismatch at one end, possibly a read error. The CDR3 loop is CATSSGTGYEQYF. CDR3 in DNA: TGTGCCACCAGCTCCGGGACAGGGTACGAGCAGTACTTC. V usage is TRBV10-2 and J usage is TRBJ2-7, with TRBD1 matching over 9 bases. This CDR3 is 13 amino acids long. Germline V lookup: CDR1 WSHSY, CDR2 SAAADI.

A word on this clonotype: The junction differs from germline at one of its ends, possibly a read error. This chain joins TRBV29-1 and TRBJ2-6, with 11 bases that match TRBD1. Germline V gene sequence: CDR1 SQVTM, CDR2 ANQGSEA. The CDR3 covers 16 residues. The CDR3 coding sequence is TGTAGCGCCGGGACAGGGGGTGTTACTTGGGCCAACGTCCTGACTTTC. Translation gives CSAGTGGVTWANVLTF.

Turning to this clonotype: One end of the junction is discordant with germline, which a read error may explain. The chain is built from TRBV12-3 or TRBV12-4 and TRBJ2-7, with 7 bases lining up with TRBD1. CDR3 length: 14 amino acids. The CDR3 is CVSSTRNRGHEQYF. As DNA, the CDR3 is TGTGTCAGCAGTACCCGGAACAGGGGCCACGAGCAGTACTTC.

Details on this clonotype: A much larger clone sits a single nucleotide away, making a read error possible. Because the CDR3's place on the DNA is in doubt, the DNA is left out and the CDR3 is given as listed by TCRdb. The chain recombines TRBV29-1 with TRBJ2-7. The CDR3 spans 12 residues, counting both ends. Germline V gene data show CDR1 as SQVTM and CDR2 as ANQGSEA. CDR3 sequence: CGVAGGSYEQHF.

A remark on this clonotype: The germline gene is not matched at one end of the junction; a read error may be the cause. The chain recombines TRBV28 with TRBJ2-1, with D possibly being TRBD2 (5 bases). Germline V gives CDR1 MDHEN, CDR2 SYDVKM. CDR3 length equals 15 residues. The CDR3 DNA is TGTGCCAGCAGCCCACCAGGTGCTAGCTACAATGGGCAGTTCTTC. This sequence encodes CASSPPGASYNGQFF.

This clonotype showed up many times. This chain connects TRBV12-3 or TRBV12-4 to TRBJ2-1, with 10 bases identical to TRBD2. The CDR3 consists of 18 residues. The trim removed 6 bases at V and 7 bases at J, leaving 18 bases unmatched. DNA of the CDR3: TGTGCCAGCAGCCGTATACAGTTTCTAGCGGGAGACATAAATGAGCAGTTCTTC. It translates to CASSRIQFLAGDINEQFF.